This entry concerns a single TCR beta chain. Its antigen is not identified. The method was immunoSEQ multiplex PCR; TCRdb's version includes in-frame clones alone and lacks a portion of them. The sample lists roughly 60,000 clones, around 96% occurring once. The sample comes from a study of siplizumab effects on memory and regulatory T cells. The CDR3 sequence is 16 residues long. Losses at the gene ends were 0 bases for V and 4 bases for J; bases not matched to a gene: 7. CDR1 and CDR2 from the germline V gene are SGHDT and YYEEEE. Regarding the study as a whole: Siplizumab significantly reduced alloreactive sequences traceable to unstimulated CD4+ memory cells.

The sample comprised naive CD8+ T cells sorted from blood. V is TRBV5-6 and J is TRBJ2-1; 7 bases fit TRBD2. The sequence derives from a human donor in good health. The CDR3 sequence is CASSLGTGGSYNEQFF. In nucleotides, the CDR3 is TGTGCCAGCAGCTTGGGAACGGGGGGATCTTACAATGAGCAGTTCTTC.